In this sample, the clone carrying this TCR delta chain turned up a few times. This specimen comes from a study of gamma-delta T cells after stem cell transplantation. TCRdb reran clone calling via CATT on the RT-PCR reads. The sample has roughly 5,400 delta-chain clones, approximately 9.9% seen once; the top ten hold less than 15%. Per the germline V gene, CDR1 is GEAIGNYY and CDR2 is EKD. The V gene lost 3 bases and the J gene lost 0 bases, with 7 bases spanning the gap. This CDR3 has 13 amino acids. Source material: gamma-delta T cells. V and J are TRDV2 and TRDJ1; D is ambiguous. This TCR derives from a human donor. It is not recorded whose cells these are; they may come from a transplant donor. CDR3 in amino acids: CACDPLYTDKLIF. The CDR3 DNA follows: TGTGCCTGTGACCCCCTCTACACCGATAAACTCATCTTT.